This TCR beta chain was captured by sequencing in a study of blood T cell repertoires in COVID-19. About the research overall: In each case, the material was cDNA or gDNA derived from T cells, B-cell-depleted T cells, or PBMCs.

For this clone: The sample contains more than one DNA sequence encoding this CDR3.

The ends were cut back, 1 base at V and 0 bases at J, with 9 bases in the middle. Looked up from germline, CDR1 is SGHNT and CDR2 is YENEEA. The CDR3 consists of 15 residues. All enrollees were roughly 18 to 95 years old and from roughly 22 US areas. Cohorts were based on clinical histories the participants reported. As handled by the study authors: Reference gene primer amplification gave estimated nucleated cell counts. The data were produced by immunoSEQ multiplex PCR, yet TCRdb's version contains in-frame clones alone and is incomplete. The DNA was the basis for D and trimming; V, J and clone size are from that table. The data contain 150,000 to 200,000 clones, approximately 87% of them singletons.

This sequence joins TRBV11-3 and TRBJ1-1; D may be TRBD1 (5 bases). This TCR was sampled from a woman between 45 and 65 years old who had recovered from COVID-19. Sequences were obtained from PBMCs or T cells enriched from blood (not recorded which). The DNA of the CDR3 is TGTGCCAGCAGCTTAGTACCAGGGTTGAACACTGAAGCTTTCTTT. This codes for CASSLVPGLNTEAFF.